This entry is about one T cell receptor beta chain. Its cognate antigen has yet to be identified. There are no base qualities to consult, and no much larger clone falls within one base. This specimen comes from a study of blood T cell repertoires in COVID-19 (dated by TCRdb to about 2020). For the study in its entirety: Samples from collaborators originated in the United States, Italy and Spain and spanned both the acute and convalescent phases of COVID-19. Where HLA class I and class II types were available, the types were taken from metadata supplied by the sample provider, not from assay-based typing. The prospective study material was composed of cDNA or gDNA derived from T cells, B-cell-depleted T cells, or PBMCs. The repertoires were made available in a free public database intended to serve as a resource for research on the immune response to SARS-CoV-2. Sample metadata almost always included a de-identified subject ID, COVID-19 status, age in years and sex. Subjects who had been exposed to COVID-19, were actively infected with it, or had recovered from it provided the deeply sampled blood TCRbeta repertoires that made up the dataset. The samples were drawn from two sources: the first 160 participants of the ongoing ImmuneRACE study, and fewer than 1,500 subjects contributed by 6 global collaborators. The full study reports these points: How much clinical and demographic metadata was included differed by source and by participant, and the metadata was provided uncurated.

TCRbeta CDR3 regions were amplified from genomic DNA using the immunoSEQ Assay, a bias-controlled multiplex PCR. The original methods were these. The number of nucleated cells in each sample was estimated by amplification of reference gene primers within the assay. Sequence reads were collapsed and filtered to measure the absolute abundance of every unique TCRbeta CDR3 rearrangement. For each sample, productive Simpson clonality was calculated by taking the square root of Simpson's diversity index across productive rearrangements. TCRdb stores this immuneACCESS table with in-frame sequences only. Part of the clones is absent; in the studies checked, under half of the shortfall reflects unresolved V genes, and no reason is known for the rest. Clone size and the V and J calls come from that table; the DNA yielded D and trimming. This sample lists roughly 330,000 clones; roughly 90% were detected once. Clones ranked in the top ten supply 3.5% to 4.5% of the sample.

Trimming leaves V shorter by 6 bases and J shorter by 2 bases, with the junction holding 4 bases beyond the gene matches. For CDR1 and CDR2, the germline V gene lists SQVTM and ANQGSEA. Taken from cysteine to phenylalanine, the CDR3 has 13 residues. Just CDR3 DNA is preserved here, 39 bases in frame from base 1. The collaborating institutions used their own protocols to collect whole blood in K2EDTA tubes. Collaborator samples were shipped for TCRbeta analysis as frozen whole blood, isolated PBMCs, or DNA extracted from either sample type. The chain employs TRBV29-1 and TRBJ2-3, and 8 bases in between align with TRBD2. Sequencing used peripheral blood. This clonotype originated in a woman in her fifties or sixties with active or convalescent COVID-19. The CDR3 amino acid sequence is: CSVGGVPTDTQYF. The nucleotide sequence reads TGCAGCGTCGGGGGGGTACCCACAGATACGCAGTATTTT.